Sequencing of this TCR beta chain was carried out in a study of sequential checkpoint blockade in melanoma. Study-level information: DNA from some 84 pretreatment tumor samples underwent TCRβ immunosequencing. Study results and limitations: T-cell fraction and clonality followed PD-L1 and CD8+ counts, not mutational load.

Treatment noted: randomized to nivolumab then ipilimumab (arm A) or the reverse (arm B). Comment on this clone: Its antigen is not identified.

This CDR3 spans 15 amino acids. J lost 4 bases, V lost 9 bases, and 10 bases had no gene match. Germline V lookup: CDR1 SGHRS, CDR2 YFSETQ. The table came from immunoSEQ multiplex PCR; TCRdb's copy has only in-frame clones and leaves some out. The sample has roughly 1,200 clones, 15% to 20% seen once. The receptor was derived from a human donor with melanoma. This specimen was tumor tissue (inferred from file names), taken from a patient given nivolumab and ipilimumab in sequence. This chain uses TRBV5-1 with TRBJ2-5, with 12 bases lining up with TRBD1. CDR3 amino acids: CAISLRDRGPETQYF. DNA of the CDR3: TGCGCCATTTCCCTCCGGGACAGGGGGCCAGAGACCCAGTACTTC.